This entry lists 4 T cell receptor beta chains sequenced from one sample in a study of shared clonotypes between healthy human individuals. Assay: immunoSEQ multiplex PCR; the TCRdb copy retains only in-frame clones and omits some. The data contain about 2 million clones, roughly 94% of them seen just once; the ten biggest clones take up roughly 1%. Terminally differentiated effector memory CD45RA+ cells were excluded from the naive CD8 cells, which were CD45RO-negative and positively selected for CCR7. Sample: naive CD8+ T cells sorted from blood. These receptors all come from a man younger than 35 in good health.

The chain recombines TRBV5-6 with TRBJ2-1; TRBD2 is a possible D gene (7 bases). The CDR3 length is 14 residues. Germline lookup yields CDR1 SGHDT and CDR2 YYEEEE. Trimming left V 2 bases short and J 7 bases short, with 13 bases between. The CDR3 region is CASSFLQGGNEQFF. The CDR3 DNA sequence: TGTGCCAGCAGCTTTTTACAGGGAGGGAATGAGCAGTTCTTC. Variable domain in full (rest from reference TRBV5-6 and TRBJ2-1): DAGVTQSPTHLIKTRGQQVTLRCSPKSGHDTVSWYQQALGQGPQFIFQYYEEEERQRGNFPDRFSGHQFPNYSSELNVNALLLGDSALYLCASSFLQGGNEQFFGPGTRLTVL.

With respect to this clone: Other DNA sequences in the sample encode the same CDR3. The chain couples TRBV6-5 to TRBJ1-1; TRBD1 matches 7 bases. The CDR3 covers 14 residues. Germline values: CDR1 MNHEY, CDR2 SVGAGI. Trimming took 3 bases from V and 5 from J; bases not matched to a gene: 6. CDR3 nucleotides: TGTGCCAGCAGTTATACGACAGGGAGTACTGAAGCTTTCTTT. This sequence encodes CASSYTTGSTEAFF.

The chain combines TRBV18 with TRBJ1-1; D is uncertain. CDR1 KGHSH and CDR2 LQKENI come from the germline V gene. There are 15 residues in the CDR3. Trimming took off 0 bases at V and 3 bases at J, with 11 bases between the two ends. DNA of the CDR3: TGTGCCAGCTCACCACCGGGGATCTCGGACACTGAAGCTTTCTTT. This codes for CASSPPGISDTEAFF.

The chain links TRBV21-1 to TRBJ1-2; the DNA was not used to check the table's D call, TRBD1. TRBV21-1 is labeled a pseudogene. The CDR3 spans 15 residues. CDR3 in amino acids: CASILTGVTNYGYTF. CDR3 nucleotide sequence: TGTGCCAGCATCCTTACAGGGGTAACTAACTATGGCTACACCTTC.